These 32 T cell receptor beta chains share one sample of origin, sequenced in a study of T cells in women clearing cervical HPV infection. Sequencing used immunoSEQ multiplex PCR; TCRdb keeps in-frame clones, though not all of them. The listing records nearly 20,000 clones. Sample: blood buffy coat. These TCRs come from a woman aged 18 to 75 with a cervical HPV16 infection that either progressed to CIN3+ or cleared (not recorded which).

Turning to this clone: The CDR3 goes on 3 residues after the read ends, and that part is filled in from the germline J gene. The chain is built from TRBV19 and TRBJ2-1, with TRBD2 matching over 12 bases. Germline V gives CDR1 LNHDA, CDR2 SQIVND (reference sequence). This CDR3 is built from 15 residues. Germline trimming cut 5 bases from V and 4 bases from J; bases unmatched to any gene: 3. CDR3 amino acids: CASSASGGEYNEQFF. CDR3 DNA, as far as it was read: TGTGCCAGTAGTGCTAGCGGGGGGGAATACAATGAG.

Remarks on this clone: The read stops 3 residues short of the end of the CDR3; the missing end is completed from the germline J gene. The gene calls are TRBV29-1 and TRBJ2-7; the match to TRBD2 covers 10 bases. J was trimmed by 3 bases and V by 3 bases; bases with no gene match: 2. Germline CDR1 SQVTM, CDR2 ANQGSEA. The CDR3 contains 13 residues. Partial CDR3 DNA: TGCAGCGTTGAGGCTAGCGGGGGCTACGAG. It translates to CSVEASGGYE. The full CDR3 is CSVEASGGYEQYF.

As to this clone: The missing CDR3 end, 3 residues past where the read stops, is filled in from the germline J gene. V usage is TRBV7-2 and J usage is TRBJ1-4; 8 bases align to TRBD1. Germline-derived CDR1 and CDR2 are SGHTA and FQGNSA. The CDR3 is made up of 16 amino acids. Losses at the gene ends were 0 bases for V and 8 bases for J; bases not matched to a gene: 8. CDR3 in amino acids: CASSLAQSRGLEKLFF. Incomplete CDR3 DNA: TGTGCCAGCAGCTTAGCACAATCCAGGGGGCTCGAAAAA.

The part of the CDR3 DNA that was read is TGTGCCAGCAGTGACCACCCCCCGAATAGGGGAACTGAA. Protein: CASSDHPPNRGTE. The full CDR3 sequence reads CASSDHPPNRGTEAFF. The chain couples TRBV6-4 to TRBJ1-1, with D perhaps TRBD1 (5 bases). Read coverage stops 3 residues before the CDR3 terminus; the germline J gene supplies the remainder. Germline loops: CDR1 MRHNA, CDR2 SNTAGT. Trimming stripped 2 bases from V and 5 bases from J, with 18 bases between. The CDR3 covers 16 residues.

Comments on this clone: The read ends 3 residues shy of where the CDR3 ends; the end is completed using the germline J gene. This chain joins TRBV6-2 or TRBV6-3 and TRBJ2-7, with 7 bases that match TRBD1. There are 14 residues in the CDR3. CDR1 is MNHEY and CDR2 is SVGEGT in the germline V gene. Trimming removed 2 bases from V and 4 bases from J; junction bases left unmatched: 5. CDR3 DNA (partial): TGTGCCAGCAGTTACCCGGGACAGCATTACGAG. This codes for CASSYPGQHYE. The whole CDR3 protein reads CASSYPGQHYEQYF.

As to this clone: The CDR3 is cut off 3 residues early in the read; its end comes from the germline J gene. The chain employs TRBV30 and TRBJ1-3; perhaps TRBD1 as D (6 bases). The CDR3 loop spans 15 amino acids. V was trimmed by 3 bases and J by 0 bases, leaving 12 bases between them. The germline V gene has CDR1 GTSNPN and CDR2 SVGIG (reference sequence). CDR3 sequence: CAWSLDRDSGNTIYF. Incomplete CDR3 DNA: TGTGCCTGGAGCCTGGACAGAGACTCTGGAAACACC.

Turning to this clone: Read data end 3 residues before the CDR3 end; the end is taken from the germline J gene. The genes are TRBV28 and TRBJ1-4; 8 bases align to TRBD1. CDR1 is MDHEN and CDR2 is SYDVKM in the germline V gene. J lost 2 bases, V lost 2 bases, and 7 bases had no gene match. The CDR3 is 17 residues long. Incomplete CDR3 DNA: TGTGCCAGCAGTTTAGGACAGGGAGTAAGGACTAATGAAAAA. Its protein is CASSLGQGVRTNEK. Given in full, the CDR3 is CASSLGQGVRTNEKLFF.

Details on this clone: Read sequence stops 3 residues before the CDR3 end, and the germline J gene provides the missing end. This chain connects TRBV2 to TRBJ1-2, with a possible D match to TRBD1 (6 bases). Germline V gene sequence: CDR1 SNHLY, CDR2 FYNNEI. V was cut by 6 bases and J by 3 bases, with 20 bases left in between. The length of the CDR3 is 16 residues. CDR3 residues: CASRPTWGGGDYGYTF. The covered CDR3 bases are TGTGCCAGCAGACCTACCTGGGGAGGGGGTGACTATGGC.

Details on this clone: With the read ending 3 residues before the CDR3 end, the germline J gene is used to fill in that end. The chain has TRBV30 and TRBJ1-5; D call uncertain. V lost 3 bases, J lost 0 bases, and 6 bases lay in between. The CDR3 has 13 amino acids. From germline, CDR1 is GTSNPN and CDR2 SVGIG (reference sequence). The chain's CDR3 is CAWSLYSNQPQHF. CDR3 DNA, as far as it was read: TGTGCCTGGAGCCTCTATAGCAATCAGCCC.

Comments on this clone: Sequencing ends 3 residues short of the CDR3 end; the germline J gene provides the rest. This chain links TRBV19 with TRBJ2-5, with D perhaps TRBD2 (7 bases). V was cut by 1 base and J by 3 bases, with 18 bases left in between. CDR3 length: 17 amino acids. Per the germline V gene, CDR1 is LNHDA and CDR2 is SQIVND (reference sequence). CDR3 DNA (partial): TGTGCCAGTAGTATAGGGGGGGGGCAGGGTCTAAAAGAGACC. Translated, it gives CASSIGGGQGLKET. The full CDR3 sequence reads CASSIGGGQGLKETQYF.

With respect to this clone: The CDR3 end falls 3 residues outside the read, so it is completed with the germline J gene. J is TRBJ2-1 and V is TRBV6-2 or TRBV6-3, with D possibly TRBD1 on 7 matching bases. The CDR3 runs to 16 residues. Deletions cut 1 base from V and 8 bases from J, with 18 bases between. Per the germline V gene, CDR1 is MNHEY and CDR2 is SVGEGT. The DNA read from the CDR3 is TGTGCCAGCAGTTACTGGGGGCAGGGGGGCAACGATGAG. This encodes CASSYWGQGGNDE. The full CDR3 protein reads CASSYWGQGGNDEQFF.

To note about this clone: The sequenced fragment ends 3 residues before the CDR3 boundary, so the rest is inferred from the germline J gene. This chain connects TRBV6-4 to TRBJ1-1, with unresolved D. The V end lost 6 bases, the J end lost 3 bases, and 17 bases lay between the germline ends. This CDR3 has 15 residues. Germline V gene data show CDR1 as MRHNA and CDR2 as SNTAGT. CDR3: CASSEDPYGDTEAFF. The covered CDR3 bases are TGTGCCAGCAGCGAGGACCCCTACGGGGACACTGAA.

A remark on this clone: The sequenced fragment ends 3 residues before the CDR3 boundary, so the rest is inferred from the germline J gene. The V gene is TRBV6-1, the J gene TRBJ1-2; 9 bases are shared with TRBD1. This CDR3 has 13 amino acids. Germline V gene sequence: CDR1 MNHNS, CDR2 SASEGT. CDR3 bases read: TGTGCCAGCAGTGAGACAGGGGGACGGGGC. Translating gives CASSETGGRG. The full CDR3 protein reads CASSETGGRGYTF.

Concerning this clone itself: The CDR3 end falls 3 residues outside the read, so it is completed with the germline J gene. J is TRBJ2-5 and V is TRBV6-2 or TRBV6-3; D might be TRBD2 (6 bases). The CDR3 has 15 amino acids. Germline CDR1 reads MNHEY; CDR2 reads SVGEGT. V lost 3 bases to trimming and J lost 0 bases, with 11 bases between them. CDR3 region: CASSYGGAYQETQYF. Partial CDR3 DNA: TGTGCCAGCAGTTATGGCGGGGCGTACCAAGAGACC.

Comments on this clone: The CDR3 goes on 3 residues after the read ends, and that part is filled in from the germline J gene. V is TRBV18 and J is TRBJ2-3; 7 bases are shared with TRBD1. The CDR3 sequence is 15 residues long. The V gene end was trimmed by 0 bases and the J gene end by 2 bases; junction bases not matched to a gene: 2. CDR1 and CDR2 (germline): KGHSH, LQKENI. CDR3 residues: CASSPPGQTTDTQYF. CDR3 DNA (partial): TGTGCCAGCTCACCACCGGGACAGACCACAGATACG.

A remark on this clone: Sequencing ends 3 residues short of the CDR3 end; the germline J gene provides the rest. The V and J genes are TRBV19 and TRBJ1-6; 7 nucleotides agree with TRBD1. The trim removed 5 bases at V and 10 bases at J, leaving 11 bases unmatched. The germline V gene encodes CDR1 LNHDA and CDR2 SQIVND (reference sequence). The length of the CDR3 is 15 residues. CDR3 bases read: TGTGCCAGTAGTCCCCGGACAGGTTCTGGATCACCC. It specifies CASSPRTGSGSP. The CDR3, in full, reads CASSPRTGSGSPLHF.

Turning to this clone: The CDR3 end is not reached by the read, which stops 3 residues before it; the germline J gene fills it in. The V and J genes are TRBV30 and TRBJ2-7; 9 bases agree with TRBD2. The CDR3 has 14 amino acids. The trim removed 0 bases at V and 3 bases at J, leaving 3 bases unmatched. Germline loops: CDR1 GTSNPN, CDR2 SVGIG (reference sequence). The CDR3 bases that were read are TGTGCCTGGAGTGTCCTAGCGGGGAGCTACGAG. It is translated as CAWSVLAGSYE. In full, the CDR3 is CAWSVLAGSYEQYF.

A word on this clone: The sequenced fragment ends 3 residues before the CDR3 boundary, so the rest is inferred from the germline J gene. J is TRBJ2-7 and V is TRBV7-2; D may be TRBD1 (5 bases). V was pared by 1 base and J by 4 bases, with 11 bases between. The germline V gene encodes CDR1 SGHTA and CDR2 FQGNSA. This CDR3 spans 14 amino acids. The covered CDR3 bases are TGTGCCAGCAGCTTAGACAGGTCACCTTACGAG. This sequence encodes CASSLDRSPYE. The entire CDR3 protein is CASSLDRSPYEQYF.

Details on this clone: From the germline J gene comes the end of the CDR3, since the read stops 3 residues before it. V usage is TRBV4-2 and J usage is TRBJ2-1, with 8 nucleotides matching TRBD1. CDR1 and CDR2 (germline): LGHNA, YNFKEQ. Trimming took 2 bases from V and 0 from J; bases not matched to a gene: 3. The CDR3 runs to 16 residues. The sequenced CDR3 bases are TGTGCCAGCAGCCAACCGCAGGGGGCCTCCTACAATGAG. It is translated as CASSQPQGASYNE. The entire CDR3 reads CASSQPQGASYNEQFF.

On this clone itself: The CDR3 extends 3 residues past the end of the read, so its final part is completed from the germline J gene. This chain links TRBV30 with TRBJ2-7; 7 nucleotides match TRBD2. This CDR3 region has 14 residues. The germline V gene encodes CDR1 GTSNPN and CDR2 SVGIG (reference sequence). J gave up 3 bases and V 4 bases, and 9 bases lay outside the gene matches. CDR3 amino acids: CAWTTGTTRYEQYF. CDR3 bases read: TGTGCCTGGACCACCGGGACTACTCGCTACGAG. Together with reference TRBV30 and TRBJ2-7, the CDR3 gives the full variable domain: SQTIHQWPATLVQPVGSPLSLECTVEGTSNPNLYWYRQAAGRGLQLLFYSVGIGQISSEVPQNLSASRPQDRQFILSSKKLLLSDSGFYLCAWTTGTTRYEQYFGPGTRLTVT.

About this clone: The read halts 3 residues ahead of the CDR3 end, with the missing end drawn from the germline J gene. The J gene is TRBJ2-5, the V gene TRBV20-1, with D possibly TRBD2 on 6 matching bases. CDR1 DFQATT and CDR2 SNEGSKA come from the germline V gene (reference sequence). The V end lost 3 bases, the J end lost 4 bases, and 12 bases lay between the germline ends. The CDR3 has 13 residues. The CDR3 bases that were read are TGCAGTGCTAGGATTTCGGGGGTAGAGACC. It is translated as CSARISGVET. The entire CDR3 reads CSARISGVETQYF.

About this clone itself: The read ends 3 residues early relative to the CDR3; the germline J gene fills the gap. This same CDR3 is encoded by further DNA sequences in the sample. V usage is TRBV20-1 and J usage is TRBJ1-6; 8 nucleotides match TRBD1. The CDR3 length is 16 residues. CDR1 is DFQATT and CDR2 is SNEGSKA in the germline V gene (reference sequence). The V gene end was trimmed by 1 base and the J gene end by 6 bases; junction bases not matched to a gene: 8. The CDR3 reads CSARAGTGIPNSPLHF. The sequenced CDR3 bases are TGCAGTGCTAGAGCAGGGACAGGCATCCCTAATTCACCC.

Concerning this clone: The missing CDR3 end, 3 residues past where the read stops, is filled in from the germline J gene. The rearrangement links TRBV20-1 to TRBJ2-1, with D perhaps matching TRBD2 (6 bases). The germline V gene encodes CDR1 DFQATT and CDR2 SNEGSKA (reference sequence). The CDR3 sequence is 15 residues long. The V gene lost 3 bases and the J gene lost 4 bases, with 16 bases spanning the gap. The CDR3 region is CSASGLARIYNEQFF. Partial CDR3 DNA: TGCAGTGCTAGTGGTCTAGCGAGGATTTACAATGAG.

As concerns this clone: The read terminates 3 residues before the CDR3 end, so the remaining end is supplied by the germline J gene. V gene TRBV2 combines with J gene TRBJ2-1, with D possibly matching TRBD2 (6 bases). The CDR3 loop spans 14 amino acids. Germline V lookup: CDR1 SNHLY, CDR2 FYNNEI. V lost 7 bases and J lost 0, with 10 bases in between. Partial CDR3 DNA: TGTGCCAGCATTTACGGGGGCTCCTACAATGAG. Translation: CASIYGGSYNE. The entire CDR3 protein reads CASIYGGSYNEQFF.

Of note for this clone: The CDR3 end lies 3 residues beyond the end of the read and is filled in from the germline J gene. This chain joins TRBV20-1 and TRBJ2-5; 8 nucleotides match TRBD2. V was clipped by 3 bases and J by 4 bases; unmatched bases: 7. The germline gives CDR1 DFQATT, CDR2 SNEGSKA (reference sequence). The CDR3 runs 14 residues. The part of the CDR3 DNA that was read is TGCAGTGCTAGTACCGGGGGGGCCACAGAGACC. This codes for CSASTGGATET. The full CDR3 is CSASTGGATETQYF.

Comment on this clone: The missing CDR3 end, 3 residues past where the read stops, is filled in from the germline J gene. This chain uses TRBV5-1 with TRBJ2-5, with D tentatively TRBD1 (6 bases). The CDR3 consists of 15 residues. CDR1 SGHRS and CDR2 YFSETQ come from the germline V gene. Trimming left V 3 bases short and J 5 bases short, with 17 bases between. Partial CDR3 DNA: TGCGCCAGCAGCTCGGATCCCGGGACATGGGAGACC. Encoded protein: CASSSDPGTWET. The full CDR3 protein reads CASSSDPGTWETQYF.

Notes on this clone: The observed sequence ends 3 residues before the CDR3 terminus, with the missing tail filled in from the germline J gene. The J gene is TRBJ2-1, the V gene TRBV2; TRBD2 might be the D (6 bases). The CDR3 is 15 residues long. V gave up 1 base and J gave up 6 bases, with 13 bases separating them. The V gene's germline CDR1 is SNHLY and CDR2 FYNNEI. The CDR3 protein is CASSEGAGKLNEQFF. The covered CDR3 bases are TGTGCCAGCAGTGAAGGCGCGGGGAAGCTCAATGAG.

As to this clone: The sequence runs out 3 residues before the end of the CDR3; the remainder is reconstructed from the germline J gene. The J gene is TRBJ2-3, the V gene TRBV30; D not certain. CDR1 and CDR2 from the germline V gene are GTSNPN and SVGIG (reference sequence). CDR3 size: 11 residues. Trimming removed 0 bases at V and 7 bases at J, with 5 bases between. This CDR3 reads CAWSVTNTQYF. Partial CDR3 DNA: TGTGCCTGGAGTGTAACAAATACG.

CDR3 DNA (partial): TGCAGTGCTGCCCGACAGGGACAGCGTTACGAG. This sequence encodes CSAARQGQRYE. The full CDR3 sequence reads CSAARQGQRYEQYF. This rearrangement joins TRBV20-1 to TRBJ2-7; 7 nucleotides line up with TRBD1. The CDR3 end is not reached by the read, which stops 3 residues before it; the germline J gene fills it in. The CDR3 consists of 14 residues. V was pared by 5 bases and J by 4 bases, with 11 bases of the junction left unmatched. Germline CDR1 and CDR2: DFQATT and SNEGSKA (reference sequence).

As concerns this clone: Read coverage stops 3 residues before the CDR3 terminus; the germline J gene supplies the remainder. The gene calls are TRBV29-1 and TRBJ1-2, with 8 nucleotides matching TRBD1. Per germline, CDR1 SQVTM and CDR2 ANQGSEA. V shed 7 bases and J 2 bases; nucleotides not matched to a gene: 6. CDR3 length: 13 residues. CDR3 loop: CSGRGQGNYGYTF. The covered CDR3 bases are TGCAGCGGCCGAGGACAGGGCAACTATGGC.

With regard to this clone: The read ends 3 residues early relative to the CDR3; the germline J gene fills the gap. V gene TRBV5-1 combines with J gene TRBJ2-7; 7 positions agree with TRBD2. V dropped 4 bases and J dropped 3; count of bases not matched to a gene: 7. The germline CDR1 and CDR2 sequences are SGHRS and YFSETQ. The CDR3 consists of 14 residues. Incomplete CDR3 DNA: TGCGCCAGCAGCGTTGGACTAGGAGACTACGAG. It translates to CASSVGLGDYE. The full-length CDR3 reads as CASSVGLGDYEQYF.

As to this clone: The CDR3 is cut off 3 residues early in the read; its end comes from the germline J gene. The chain combines TRBV20-1 with TRBJ1-1; D is uncertain. Trimming cost V 3 bases and J 3 bases, with 11 bases left between them. The CDR3 spans 13 residues. From germline, CDR1 is DFQATT and CDR2 SNEGSKA (reference sequence). The CDR3 spells CSARLFRDTEAFF. The sequenced CDR3 bases are TGCAGTGCTAGGTTATTCCGGGACACTGAA.